Sequencing of this TCR beta chain was carried out in a study of blood T cell repertoires in COVID-19. Background on the study: COVID-19 samples from acute and convalescent phases originated in the United States, Italy and Spain. Sources were T cells, B-cell-depleted T cells, or PBMCs; the material itself was cDNA or gDNA.

In the original workflow: Estimation of nucleated cell counts relied on the amplification of reference gene primers. TCRdb's table, derived via immunoSEQ multiplex PCR, lists solely in-frame clones and lacks some. V and J calls and clone size are those listed in that table; D and trimming were worked out from the DNA. The sample has 110,000 or so clones, 70% to 80% seen once. The V segment lost 3 bases and the J segment 5 bases; nucleotides outside the gene matches: 8. The CDR3 covers 17 residues. CDR1 is LNHDA, CDR2 SQIVND, per germline (reference sequence). This TCR derives from a human donor in a cohort sampled during active COVID-19. The chain joins TRBV19 to TRBJ1-6, with 9 bases aligning to TRBD1. Source material: peripheral blood. The CDR3 loop reads CASSIPTGTGHNSPLHF. DNA for the CDR3: TGTGCCAGTAGTATCCCGACCGGGACAGGGCATAATTCACCCCTCCACTTT.